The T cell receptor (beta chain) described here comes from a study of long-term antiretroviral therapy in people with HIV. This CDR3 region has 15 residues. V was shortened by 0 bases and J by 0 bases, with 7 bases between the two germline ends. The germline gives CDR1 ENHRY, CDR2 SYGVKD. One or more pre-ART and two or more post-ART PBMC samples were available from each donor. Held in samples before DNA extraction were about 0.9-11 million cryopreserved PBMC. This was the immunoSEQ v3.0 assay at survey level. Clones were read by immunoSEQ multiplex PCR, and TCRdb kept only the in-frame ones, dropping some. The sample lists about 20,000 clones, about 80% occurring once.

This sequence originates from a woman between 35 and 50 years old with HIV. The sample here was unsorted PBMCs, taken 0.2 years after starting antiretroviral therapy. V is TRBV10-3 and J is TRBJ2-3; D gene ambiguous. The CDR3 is CAISESESSTDTQYF. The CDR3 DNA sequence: TGTGCCATCAGTGAGTCAGAATCTAGCACAGATACGCAGTATTTT.